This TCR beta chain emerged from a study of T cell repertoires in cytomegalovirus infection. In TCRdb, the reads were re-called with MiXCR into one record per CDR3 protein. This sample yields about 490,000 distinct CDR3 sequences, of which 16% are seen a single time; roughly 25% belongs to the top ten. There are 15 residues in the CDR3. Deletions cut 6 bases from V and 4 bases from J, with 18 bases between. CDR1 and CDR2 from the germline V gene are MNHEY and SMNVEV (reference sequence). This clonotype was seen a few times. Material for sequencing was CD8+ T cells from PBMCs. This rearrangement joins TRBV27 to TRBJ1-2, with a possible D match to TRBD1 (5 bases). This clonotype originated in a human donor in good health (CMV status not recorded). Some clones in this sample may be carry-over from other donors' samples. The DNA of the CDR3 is TGTGCCAGCAGGGGGACTGCAGACCTTTCCTATGGCTACACCTTC. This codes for CASRGTADLSYGYTF.